The rows below give T cell receptor beta chains drawn from one sample of a study of control samples from healthy donors and cancer patients. The table came from immunoSEQ multiplex PCR; TCRdb's copy has only in-frame clones and leaves some out. The sample records 6,000 to 8,500 clones, about 70% being singletons. The sequenced sample was formalin-fixed, paraffin-embedded tissue. Receptors originate from a male donor with melanoma. Each CDR3 is given with its conserved first and last residue.

V: TRBV29-1
J: TRBJ1-2
CDR3: CSVEDRRSSGYTF

V: TRBV7-2
J: TRBJ2-3
CDR3: CASSQWGGSTDTQYF

V: TRBV6-1
J: TRBJ2-7
CDR3: CASSVTSGGGPVVEQYF

V: TRBV30
J: TRBJ1-2
CDR3: CAWSVDYGYTF

V: TRBV29-1
J: TRBJ2-1
CDR3: CSARLAGVNEQFF

V: TRBV6-1
J: TRBJ2-1
CDR3: CASSGAGDHNEQFF

V: TRBV7-9
J: TRBJ2-5
CDR3: CASNSYRSGGEETQYF

V: TRBV11-2
J: TRBJ2-1
CDR3: CASSHPGLASYNEQFF

V: TRBV6-5
J: TRBJ1-1
CDR3: CASSTHGGTEAFF

V: TRBV10-3
J: TRBJ1-1
CDR3: CAISPANTEAFF

V: TRBV11-3
J: TRBJ2-1
CDR3: CASSFRVGQGGEQFF

V: TRBV27
J: TRBJ2-7
CDR3: CASSSGQISYEQYF

V: TRBV2
J: TRBJ1-3
CDR3: CASSVQFPNTIYF

V: TRBV3-1/TRBV3-2
J: TRBJ2-1
CDR3: CASSRLDNNEQFF

V: TRBV28
J: TRBJ2-7
CDR3: CASSLTLEDSYEQYF

V: TRBV28
J: TRBJ1-1
CDR3: CASSLIELNTEAFF

V: TRBV7-3
J: TRBJ2-1
CDR3: CASSSQGLAGGYNEQFF

V: TRBV19
J: TRBJ1-5
CDR3: CASSMGQGANQPQHF

V: TRBV7-2
J: TRBJ1-2
CDR3: CASSGRGQGWDGYTF

V: TRBV19
J: TRBJ2-1
CDR3: CTSTRTGGAFDEQFF

V: TRBV6-5
J: TRBJ1-1
CDR3: CASSTTGGIAFF

V: TRBV6-1
J: TRBJ1-2
CDR3: CASSVGSRLIVSGYTF

V: TRBV19
J: TRBJ1-6
CDR3: CASSISAGRRNSPLHF

V: TRBV6-6
J: TRBJ1-5
CDR3: CASRDSDGNQPQHF

V: TRBV7-2
J: TRBJ2-5
CDR3: CASSLGPGRAKETQYF

V: TRBV18
J: TRBJ1-5
CDR3: CASSLGTDNQPQHF

V: TRBV7-2
J: TRBJ1-5
CDR3: CASSLGGSQPQHF

V: TRBV5-6
J: TRBJ1-5
CDR3: CATSRFGNNNQPQHF

V: TRBV4-2
J: TRBJ2-2
CDR3: CASRHGAGGLGTGELFF

V: TRBV5-1
J: TRBJ2-3
CDR3: CASSSGTREDTQYF

V: TRBV10-2
J: TRBJ2-2
CDR3: CASSGGQVHTGELFF

V: TRBV7-9
J: TRBJ1-2
CDR3: CASSPGTGPYGYTF

V: TRBV19
J: TRBJ2-1
CDR3: CASSPRWGTDNEQFF

V: TRBV2
J: TRBJ2-3
CDR3: CASRTSGDQRGLTDTQYF

V: TRBV10-3
J: TRBJ1-2
CDR3: CAISESVGNYGYTF

V: TRBV4-1
J: TRBJ1-2
CDR3: CASSHARGDRGYTF

V: TRBV6-6
J: TRBJ1-4
CDR3: CASSYGPGEKLFF

V: TRBV12-3/TRBV12-4
J: TRBJ1-6
CDR3: CASSGQLNSPLHF

V: TRBV2
J: TRBJ1-5
CDR3: CASQGPNSNQPQHF

V: TRBV7-9
J: TRBJ2-1
CDR3: CASSFLAGELNEQFF

V: TRBV6-5
J: TRBJ2-3
CDR3: CASSYWRDENTQYF

V: TRBV6-6
J: TRBJ1-2
CDR3: CASTSTGLYGYTF

V: TRBV6-1
J: TRBJ2-5
CDR3: CASSEVIKETQYF

V: TRBV9
J: TRBJ2-3
CDR3: CASTAGGDTQYF

V: TRBV4-1
J: TRBJ2-1
CDR3: CASSQRGLNEQFF

V: TRBV6-1
J: TRBJ1-1
CDR3: CASSDRQSGLGFTEAFF

V: TRBV4-3
J: TRBJ1-1
CDR3: CASRFSGTGESYEAFF

V: TRBV6-2/TRBV6-3
J: TRBJ2-3
CDR3: CASRYGLHTDTQYF

V: TRBV11-2
J: TRBJ2-5
CDR3: CASSSFETQYF

V: TRBV11-2
J: TRBJ1-1
CDR3: CASSQVRRTLNTEAFF

V: TRBV7-9
J: TRBJ1-5
CDR3: CASSLAGGKNQPQHF

V: TRBV5-6
J: TRBJ1-1
CDR3: CASSLRGGGKNTEAFF

V: TRBV30
J: TRBJ1-6
CDR3: CAWSELGRANADSPLHF

V: TRBV5-4
J: TRBJ2-2
CDR3: CASSKPGQGVAGELFF

V: TRBV10-3
J: TRBJ1-6
CDR3: CACRGQNYNSPLHF